One sample yielded the 10 T cell receptor beta chains listed below, sequenced in a study of blood T cells in healthy people across ages. Together with a sample-barcoded 5' primer, a J-beta primer mix was included in a second PCR lasting about 6 to 11 cycles. TCRdb reprocessed the 5' RACE reads with MiXCR, giving one entry per CDR3 protein. In the table there are fewer than 2 million distinct CDR3 sequences, 35% to 50% of which are singletons. The sequenced sample consisted of blood. The receptors shown here come from a human donor in good health.

The J gene is TRBJ1-2, the V gene TRBV7-9; a possible D gene is TRBD1 (6 bases). Germline values: CDR1 SEHNR, CDR2 FQNEAQ (reference sequence). The ends were cut back, 7 bases at V and 2 bases at J, with 14 bases in the middle. The CDR3 runs to 14 residues. The CDR3 DNA reads TGTGCCAGCACCTCAGGGGAATGGAACTATGGCTACACCTTC. It yields the protein CASTSGEWNYGYTF.

This rearrangement joins TRBV11-2 to TRBJ1-4; a possible D gene is TRBD1 (6 bases). This CDR3 region has 14 residues. The germline V and J ends were trimmed by 4 bases and 5 bases, with 11 bases remaining between them. CDR1 SGHAT and CDR2 FQNNGV come from the germline V gene. CDR3 bases: TGTGCCAGCAGCTCTATAGGGGGGAATGAAAAACTGTTTTTT. Protein product: CASSSIGGNEKLFF.

The chain combines TRBV27 with TRBJ2-5; 7 nucleotides match TRBD1. CDR1 and CDR2 (germline): MNHEY, SMNVEV (reference sequence). The CDR3 spans 14 residues. The V and J ends lost 5 bases and 5 bases, in that order; junction bases with no gene match: 8. CDR3 amino acids: CASSLLRGQETQYF. DNA of the CDR3: TGTGCCAGCAGTCTCCTCAGGGGACAGGAGACCCAGTACTTC.

Points on this clonotype: A read error may produce the germline difference seen at one junction end. The chain has TRBV4-3 and TRBJ2-7; possible D gene TRBD2, 6 bases. The CDR3 has 14 residues. The germline gives CDR1 LGHNA, CDR2 YSLEER. The CDR3 bases are TGCGCCAGCAGCCAATCGGTGCGGGGCTACAAGCAGTACTTC. Amino acids: CASSQSVRGYKQYF.

This clonotype showed up just a few times. The chain joins TRBV4-3 to TRBJ1-1; 11 nucleotides line up with TRBD1. Trimming took 4 bases from V and 11 from J; bases not matched to a gene: 6. The length of the CDR3 is 13 residues. CDR1 and CDR2 from the germline V gene are LGHNA and YSLEER. CDR3 sequence reads: CASSRTGGASAFF. The CDR3, as DNA: TGCGCCAGCAGCCGGACAGGGGGCGCGTCGGCTTTCTTT.

This clonotype has only a few counts. The chain joins TRBV5-1 to TRBJ1-2; D not certain. V lost 4 bases and J lost 4, with 11 bases in between. Germline CDR1 is SGHRS and CDR2 is YFSETQ. The CDR3 consists of 13 residues. The CDR3 DNA sequence: TGCGCCAGCAGCACACCAGGATTCTATGGCTACACCTTC. This gives the protein CASSTPGFYGYTF.

V usage is TRBV4-3 and J usage is TRBJ2-6; D gene uncertain. Per germline, CDR1 LGHNA and CDR2 YSLEER. This CDR3 is built from 18 residues. Between the trimmed V and J ends, which lost 1 base and 0 bases, there was a span of 13 bases. The CDR3, as DNA: TGCGCCAGCAGCCAAGTTTATGGAAGAATCTCTGGGGCCAACGTCCTGACTTTC. It encodes CASSQVYGRISGANVLTF.

The DNA of the CDR3 is TGCGCCAGCGCTCAGTCGACAGTCGATGGCTACACCTTC. Its translation: CASAQSTVDGYTF. This chain connects TRBV5-1 to TRBJ1-2; D perhaps matches TRBD1 (5 bases). Germline V gives CDR1 SGHRS, CDR2 YFSETQ. V was pared by 7 bases and J by 6 bases, with 16 bases between. This CDR3 is built from 13 residues.

This clonotype was counted a few times. The J gene is TRBJ1-2, the V gene TRBV7-9, with 7 bases aligning to TRBD1. V lost 1 base, J lost 9 bases, and 2 bases stayed unmatched. Per germline, CDR1 SEHNR and CDR2 FQNEAQ (reference sequence). This CDR3 is 12 amino acids long. This CDR3 is CASSLEDRSYTF. The CDR3 coding sequence is TGTGCCAGCAGCTTAGAGGACAGGAGCTACACCTTC.

The chain uses TRBV7-2 and TRBJ1-4; possible D gene TRBD1, 6 bases. The CDR3 is 15 residues long. V dropped 8 bases and J dropped 4 bases, with 17 bases sitting between them. Germline values: CDR1 SGHTA, CDR2 FQGNSA. The CDR3 coding sequence is TGTGCCAGCGGGCGGCAGGGACACCTTAATGAAAAACTGTTTTTT. As protein: CASGRQGHLNEKLFF.